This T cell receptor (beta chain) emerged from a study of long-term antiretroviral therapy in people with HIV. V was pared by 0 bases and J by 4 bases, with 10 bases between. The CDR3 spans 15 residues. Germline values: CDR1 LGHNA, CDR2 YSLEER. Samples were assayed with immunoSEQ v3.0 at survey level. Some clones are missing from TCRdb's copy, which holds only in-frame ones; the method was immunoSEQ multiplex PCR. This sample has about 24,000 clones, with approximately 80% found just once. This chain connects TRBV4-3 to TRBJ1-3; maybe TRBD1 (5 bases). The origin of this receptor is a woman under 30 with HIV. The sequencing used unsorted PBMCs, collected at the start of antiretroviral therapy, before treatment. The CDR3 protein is CASSQEGGTGNTIYF. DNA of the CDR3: TGCGCCAGCAGCCAAGAAGGCGGGACGGGAAACACCATATATTTT.